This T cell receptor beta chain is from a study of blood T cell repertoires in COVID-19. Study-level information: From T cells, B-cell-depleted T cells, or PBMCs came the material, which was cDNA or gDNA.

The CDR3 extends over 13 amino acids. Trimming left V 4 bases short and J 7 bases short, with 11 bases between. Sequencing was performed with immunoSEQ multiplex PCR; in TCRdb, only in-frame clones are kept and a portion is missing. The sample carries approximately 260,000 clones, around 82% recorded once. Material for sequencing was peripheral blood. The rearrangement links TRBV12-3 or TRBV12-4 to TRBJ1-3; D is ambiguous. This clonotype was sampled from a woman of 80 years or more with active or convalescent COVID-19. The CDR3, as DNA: TGTGCCAGCAGTTCATCAGGTAGTAACACCATATATTTT. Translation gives CASSSSGSNTIYF.